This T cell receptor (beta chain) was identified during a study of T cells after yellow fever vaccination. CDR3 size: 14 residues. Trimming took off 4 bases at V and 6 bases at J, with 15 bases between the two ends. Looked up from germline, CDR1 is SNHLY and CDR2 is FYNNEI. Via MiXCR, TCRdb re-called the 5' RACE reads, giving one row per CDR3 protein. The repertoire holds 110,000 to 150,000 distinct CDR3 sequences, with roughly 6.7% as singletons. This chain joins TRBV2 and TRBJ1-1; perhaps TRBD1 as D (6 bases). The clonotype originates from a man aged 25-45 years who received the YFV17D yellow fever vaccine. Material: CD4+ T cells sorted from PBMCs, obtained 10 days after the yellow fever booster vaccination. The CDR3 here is CASSGGGGAAEAFF. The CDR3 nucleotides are TGTGCCAGCAGTGGAGGGGGAGGGGCGGCTGAAGCTTTCTTT. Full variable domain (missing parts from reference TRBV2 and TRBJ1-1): EPEVTQTPSHQVTQMGQEVILRCVPISNHLYFYWYRQILGQKVEFLVSFYNNEISEKSEIFDDQFSVERPDGSNFTLKIRSTKLEDSAMYFCASSGGGGAAEAFFGQGTRLTVV.